This is a list of T cell receptor beta chains from one sample in a study of B cell selection in AIRE deficiency. The protocol was immunoSEQ multiplex PCR, while the TCRdb copy is restricted to in-frame clones and leaves out a portion. The sample consists of fewer than 30,000 clones, almost 98% of them appearing once. Sequences were obtained from conventional CD4+ T cells sorted from PBMCs. These receptor sequences come from a human donor with AIRE deficiency. CDR3s include the opening cysteine and the closing phenylalanine or tryptophan. Fields, in order: V gene, clone size, J gene, D gene, CDR3 DNA, CDR3 protein. A D gene is named only where the DNA matches it firmly. Clone sizes are given selectively: once, few, many, or a class where the clone is expanded.

>TRBV19|NA|TRBJ2-1|TRBD2
TGTGCCAGTAGTATTTTAGGGGCTAGCGGGGACAGACGCTCCTACAATGAGCAGTTCTTC
CASSILGASGDRRSYNEQFF
>TRBV6-5|NA|TRBJ2-1|NA
TGTGCCAGCAGTCGCGACTTCTCCAATGAGCAGTTCTTC
CASSRDFSNEQFF
>TRBV19|few|TRBJ1-5|TRBD1
TGTGCCAGTAGTATCAAACAGGGGGCAGTTCAGCCCCAGCATTTT
CASSIKQGAVQPQHF
>TRBV30|NA|TRBJ2-5|NA
TGTGCCTGGGGCCCCCGGGGGCAGGGACAAGAGACCCAGTACTTC
CAWGPRGQGQETQYF
>TRBV11-1|NA|TRBJ1-1|NA
TGTGCCAGCAGTCCAAAGCAGGGAAGGGGAAGGGGGACTGAAGCTTTCTTT
CASSPKQGRGRGTEAFF
>TRBV5-1|NA|TRBJ2-3|NA
TGCGCCAGCAGAGTGACGGATACGCAGTATTTT
CASRVTDTQYF
>TRBV6-6|NA|TRBJ2-1|NA
TGTGCCAGCAGGACTCGCTATGAGCAGTTCTTC
CASRTRYEQFF
>TRBV27|NA|TRBJ1-5|NA
TGTGCCAGCCGTATAGGGAGCAATCAGCCCCAGCATTTT
CASRIGSNQPQHF
>TRBV27|NA|TRBJ1-5|NA
TGTGCCAGCACCCAACAGGGTTTTGCCCAGCCCCAGCATTTT
CASTQQGFAQPQHF
>TRBV6-7|NA|TRBJ2-7|TRBD1
TGTGCCAGCAGTTTCTTCCCCCCCACAGGGGGCCCCACCTACGAGCAGTACTTC
CASSFFPPTGGPTYEQYF
>TRBV19|NA|TRBJ2-5|TRBD1
TGTGCCAGTAGCGATAACTCAGGGGGCGCGCAGACCCAGTACTTC
CASSDNSGGAQTQYF
>TRBV7-9|NA|TRBJ1-2|TRBD1
TGTGCCAGCAGCTACCCGGCAGGGGGTGGCTATGGCTACACCTTC
CASSYPAGGGYGYTF
>TRBV28|NA|TRBJ1-3|NA
TGTGCCAGCAGTTTCCGAAACTCTGGAAACACCATATATTTT
CASSFRNSGNTIYF
>TRBV28|NA|TRBJ1-2|NA
TGTGCCAGTACCCCCCCCCTCCCGGGCGATGGCTACACCTTC
CASTPPLPGDGYTF
>TRBV10-3|NA|TRBJ2-3|NA
TGTGCCATCAGCTCGGGACCAATGAGCACAGATACGCAGTATTTT
CAISSGPMSTDTQYF
>TRBV6-5|NA|TRBJ1-3|NA
TGTGCCAGCAGTCGGACCTCCGGGCTTGGAAACACCATATATTTT
CASSRTSGLGNTIYF
>TRBV27|once|TRBJ1-1|NA
TGTGCCAGCAGTTTATCCGGATTATTTCTGAACACTGAAGCTTTCTTT
CASSLSGLFLNTEAFF
>TRBV5-4|NA|TRBJ2-5|NA
TGTGCCAGCAGCTCTCAGTTTATCGAGACCCAGTACTTC
CASSSQFIETQYF
>TRBV7-8|NA|TRBJ2-3|TRBD2
TGTGCCAGCAGCTCACCCGGGACTAGCGTAACTACGCAGTATTTT
CASSSPGTSVTTQYF
>TRBV30|NA|TRBJ2-3|NA
TGTGCCTGGAGTGCATGGAGATTTACAAGCACAGATACGCAGTATTTT
CAWSAWRFTSTDTQYF
>TRBV15|NA|TRBJ2-5|TRBD1
TGTGCCACCAGTAGGGGGCGGAGGGAGACCCAGTACTTC
CATSRGRRETQYF
>TRBV20-1|NA|TRBJ1-3|NA
TGCAGTGGCGTAAAGGGAAACACCATATATTTT
CSGVKGNTIYF
>TRBV11-3|NA|TRBJ2-1|TRBD1
TGTGCCAGCAGCCGATTGACAGGGGAGAGTGAGCAGTTCTTC
CASSRLTGESEQFF
>TRBV19|NA|TRBJ2-4|NA
TGTGCCAGTAGTATAGACAAAAACATTCAGTACTTC
CASSIDKNIQYF
>TRBV19|NA|TRBJ2-2|NA
TGTGCCAGTAGTATACTGGCCCCCGGGGAGCTGTTTTTT
CASSILAPGELFF
>TRBV6-6|NA|TRBJ1-2|TRBD1
TGTGCCAGCAGAGACAGGGGCAACTATGGCTACACCTTC
CASRDRGNYGYTF
>TRBV7-3|NA|TRBJ2-2|TRBD2
TGTGCCAGCAGCCTGGGACTAGCGGTCGGGGAGCTGTTTTTT
CASSLGLAVGELFF
>TRBV7-5|NA|TRBJ1-1|NA
TGTGCCATGGGGGGGGCGCGGGACACTGAAGCTTTCTTT
CAMGGARDTEAFF
>TRBV19|NA|TRBJ2-1|TRBD1
TGTGCCAGTAGTAGAACAGGGGCAAGCGAGCAGTTCTTC
CASSRTGASEQFF
>TRBV7-6|NA|TRBJ2-5|TRBD2
TGTGCCAGCAGCTTAGCCCTCGCGGGGGGAGAAGAGACCCAGTACTTC
CASSLALAGGEETQYF
>TRBV5-4|once|TRBJ1-2|NA
TGTGCCAGCAGCTTGACAAGGTCTAACTATGGCTACACCTTC
CASSLTRSNYGYTF
>TRBV18|NA|TRBJ1-4|NA
TGTGCCAGCAAACAGGAAGCCACTAATGAAAAACTGTTTTTT
CASKQEATNEKLFF
>TRBV10-3|NA|TRBJ1-4|TRBD1
TGTGCCATCAGTGAGGACAGGGGATCGAATGAAAAACTGTTTTTT
CAISEDRGSNEKLFF
>TRBV27|NA|TRBJ1-2|NA
TGTGCCAGCAGTTCTCCTGAGCCCCGGGTGAGCGGCTACACCTTC
CASSSPEPRVSGYTF
>TRBV28|NA|TRBJ2-5|TRBD2
TGTGCCAGCAGAATAGCGGGACTCCAAGAGACCCAGTACTTC
CASRIAGLQETQYF
>TRBV5-1|once|TRBJ2-3|NA
TGCGCCAGCAGCTCCCAGGGAGCGGATACAGATACGCAGTATTTT
CASSSQGADTDTQYF
>TRBV6-5|NA|TRBJ1-3|NA
TGTGCCGCACGCAGCCGCAGGGGAGGAAACACCATATATTTT
CAARSRRGGNTIYF
>TRBV27|NA|TRBJ2-5|NA
TGTGCCAGCAGTTTATCGTATGTAGAAGAGACCCAGTACTTC
CASSLSYVEETQYF
>TRBV19|NA|TRBJ1-2|NA
TGTGCCAGTAGTGTAGACAGGCAAGCTAACTATGGCTACACCTTC
CASSVDRQANYGYTF
>TRBV28|NA|TRBJ2-3|TRBD2
TGTGCCAGCAGTTCTCGGGGCGGGAGGGCCGTCGGGGATACGCAGTATTTT
CASSSRGGRAVGDTQYF
>TRBV28|NA|TRBJ1-1|NA
TGTGCCAGCGGACACATGAACACTGAAGCTTTCTTT
CASGHMNTEAFF
>TRBV6-4|NA|TRBJ1-5|NA
TGTGCCAGCAGTTCGGACGGTGGCAATCAGCCCCAGCATTTT
CASSSDGGNQPQHF
>TRBV28|NA|TRBJ2-1|NA
TGTGCCATCTTGCAAGGGGGCTACAATGAGCAGTTCTTC
CAILQGGYNEQFF
>TRBV30|NA|TRBJ1-1|NA
TGTGCCTGGAGTGGACAGACAATAATGAACACTGAAGCTTTCTTT
CAWSGQTIMNTEAFF
>TRBV6-5|NA|TRBJ2-5|NA
TGTGCCAGCAGTTACTCGGTCACCCACGTCCAAGAGACCCAGTACTTC
CASSYSVTHVQETQYF
>TRBV4-1|NA|TRBJ2-5|NA
TGCGCCAGCAGCCAAGTAGAGACGGCAGAGACCCAGTACTTC
CASSQVETAETQYF
>TRBV29-1|NA|TRBJ2-7|NA
TGCAGCGGTAGACAGTCCTACGAGCAGTACTTC
CSGRQSYEQYF
>TRBV5-1|NA|TRBJ2-7|NA
TGCGCCAGCAGCTTGTCGTCGGGGGACTTCCCCTACGAGCAGTACTTC
CASSLSSGDFPYEQYF
>TRBV19|NA|TRBJ2-1|TRBD2
TGTGCCAGTAGTATCGGTCGGGACGGGAGGGCGGCTAATGAGCAGTTCTTC
CASSIGRDGRAANEQFF
>TRBV19|NA|TRBJ1-5|NA
TGTGCCAGTAGTACCACAGACAGAAATAGCAATCAGCCCCAGCATTTT
CASSTTDRNSNQPQHF
>TRBV10-2|NA|TRBJ2-1|TRBD2
TGCGCCAGCAGTGAAAGACTAGCGGGAGTCCTAATAAATGAGCAGTTCTTC
CASSERLAGVLINEQFF
>TRBV20-1|NA|TRBJ2-7|NA
TGCAGTGCTAGAGGTCTATACGAGCAGTACTTC
CSARGLYEQYF
>TRBV19|NA|TRBJ1-2|NA
TGTGCCAGTAGTACCCAGTTAGGGTCCTATGGCTACACCTTC
CASSTQLGSYGYTF
>TRBV4-1|NA|TRBJ2-2|NA
TGCGCCAGCAGCAGGGACGGGGTCGGGGAGCTGTTTTTT
CASSRDGVGELFF
>TRBV28|NA|TRBJ1-5|TRBD1
TGTGCCAGCAGTTTCCCGACAGGGGTGAGTCAGCCCCAGCATTTT
CASSFPTGVSQPQHF
>TRBV18|NA|TRBJ1-5|NA
TGTGCCAGCTCACCTTCGACAGCCAGTCAGCCCCAGCATTTT
CASSPSTASQPQHF
>TRBV21-1|NA|TRBJ1-5|NA
TGTGCCAGCAGCAAGTGGAAACAGGGGGTACATAGCAATCAGCCCCAGCATTTT
CASSKWKQGVHSNQPQHF
>TRBV29-1|NA|TRBJ2-1|NA
TGCAGCGTTGAACAGGGGCCTGCCTACAATGAGCAGTTCTTC
CSVEQGPAYNEQFF